One sample yielded the 3 T cell receptor beta chains listed below, sequenced in a study of neoadjuvant anti-PD-1 for oral cavity cancer. Assay: immunoSEQ multiplex PCR; the TCRdb copy retains only in-frame clones and omits some. The sample holds 9,500 to 15,000 clones, about 67% seen once. This specimen was tumor tissue, taken before nivolumab (anti-PD-1) treatment. These receptors were taken from a person aged 35 to 85 with oral cavity squamous cell carcinoma. The donor label of this sample is uncertain.

This clone has more than one count but fewer than ten. The rearrangement links TRBV7-9 to TRBJ1-5, with D possibly matching TRBD1 (5 bases). Between the trimmed V and J ends, which lost 5 bases and 3 bases, there was a span of 8 bases. Germline V CDR1 and CDR2: SEHNR, FQNEAQ (reference sequence). This CDR3 is built from 13 residues. CDR3 region: CASSPTDNQPQHF. The CDR3 bases are TGTGCCAGCAGCCCGACAGACAATCAGCCCCAGCATTTT.

This clone was observed a single time. V usage is TRBV6-5 and J usage is TRBJ2-3, with D perhaps matching TRBD1 (5 bases). Germline values: CDR1 MNHEY, CDR2 SVGAGI. V lost 10 bases to trimming and J lost 3 bases, with 14 bases between them. The CDR3 runs to 13 residues. For the CDR3, the DNA is TGTGCCACCCTGACAGCTGGTACAGATACGCAGTATTTT. Translation gives CATLTAGTDTQYF.

The rearrangement uses TRBV28 and TRBJ1-2; 10 nucleotides line up with TRBD1. Germline CDR1 is MDHEN and CDR2 is SYDVKM. This CDR3 has 15 residues. The trim removed 5 bases at V and 0 bases at J, leaving 3 bases unmatched. The CDR3 sequence: CASSPGTGANYGYTF. The DNA of the CDR3 is TGTGCCAGCAGTCCAGGGACAGGGGCTAACTATGGCTACACCTTC.